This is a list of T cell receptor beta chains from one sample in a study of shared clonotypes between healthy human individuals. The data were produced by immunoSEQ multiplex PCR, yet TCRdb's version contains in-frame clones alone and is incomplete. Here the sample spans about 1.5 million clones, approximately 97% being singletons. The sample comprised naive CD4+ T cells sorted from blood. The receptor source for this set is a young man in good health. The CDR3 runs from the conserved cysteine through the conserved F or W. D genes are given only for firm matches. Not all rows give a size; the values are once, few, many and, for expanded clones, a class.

TGTGCCAGCAGCCCCTCTGGAGGGAGTGCGACCGGGGAGCTGTTTTTT,CASSPSGGSATGELFF,NA,TRBJ2-2,TRBV11-2,NA
TGTGCCAGCCGCGGATTCGGGGGATACTATGGCTACACCTTC,CASRGFGGYYGYTF,NA,TRBJ1-2,TRBV28,NA
TGTGCCAGCAGGTGGTCTAGGGCTTTCTTT,CASRWSRAFF,NA,TRBJ1-1,TRBV2,NA
TGTGCCAGCAGTTTCTATATGTACGAGCAGTACTTC,CASSFYMYEQYF,NA,TRBJ2-7,TRBV28,NA
TGCAGCGCCTCACAAAGATGGGGCAGAATGTCCACTGAAGCTTTCTTT,CSASQRWGRMSTEAFF,NA,TRBJ1-1,TRBV29-1,NA
TGTGCCAGTAGTAAGACGGGAAGGCGCACTGAAGCTTTCTTT,CASSKTGRRTEAFF,NA,TRBJ1-1,TRBV19,NA
TGCGCCAGCAGTGAGTCCGGGGACAGGGGGCATGAGCAGTTCTTC,CASSESGDRGHEQFF,TRBD1,TRBJ2-1,TRBV10-1,once
TGCGCCAGCAGCCAAGATATAGGAAACATTCAGTACTTC,CASSQDIGNIQYF,NA,TRBJ2-4,TRBV4-3,NA
TGTGCCTGGACCCCAGGGGGTTTTGATGGCTACACCTTC,CAWTPGGFDGYTF,TRBD1,TRBJ1-2,TRBV30,once
TGTGCCAGCAGCGTGCCCCGTTTAGGCTACACCTTC,CASSVPRLGYTF,NA,TRBJ1-2,TRBV9,NA
TGTGCCAGCAGTTTATCCCGATATGAAAAACTGTTTTTT,CASSLSRYEKLFF,NA,TRBJ1-4,TRBV28,NA
TGTGCCAGCAGCCCACGACTAGCGGGAAGCACAGATACGCAGTATTTT,CASSPRLAGSTDTQYF,TRBD2,TRBJ2-3,TRBV7-8,once
TGTGCCAGCAGCTACGAGCAGTACTTC,CASSYEQYF,NA,TRBJ2-7,TRBV6-1,NA
TGCGCCAGCAGTCAAACGGCAGGGAGTGGAGAGACCCAGTACTTC,CASSQTAGSGETQYF,NA,TRBJ2-5,TRBV4-1,NA
TGTGCCAGCAGTTTAGTGGGCAGGTCCTACGAGCAGTACTTC,CASSLVGRSYEQYF,NA,TRBJ2-7,TRBV27,NA
TGTGCCAGTAGTGAGCTCCAGAACACCGGGGAGCTGTTTTTT,CASSELQNTGELFF,NA,TRBJ2-2,TRBV19,NA
TGTGCCAGCAGCTTAGATCTACGAGCGGCCTTAGCCCAGTACTTC,CASSLDLRAALAQYF,NA,TRBJ2-7,TRBV11-2,NA
TGCGCCAGCAGCCAAGATTGGTGGGGAAACATTCAGTACTTC,CASSQDWWGNIQYF,NA,TRBJ2-4,TRBV4-3,NA
TGCAGCGTGTGGACTAGCGGGAGCTTACCTATGTCCAATGAGCAGTTCTTC,CSVWTSGSLPMSNEQFF,TRBD2,TRBJ2-1,TRBV29-1,NA
TGTGCCAGCAGCGCCCCCGGACTAGCGGGAGGGTACACAGATACGCAGTATTTT,CASSAPGLAGGYTDTQYF,TRBD2,TRBJ2-3,TRBV9,NA
TGTGCCAGCAGCGCCCAGGGTAATGAAAAACTGTTTTTT,CASSAQGNEKLFF,NA,TRBJ1-4,TRBV7-9,NA
TGTGCCAGCAGCGGGGGGTACGGGAACACTGAAGCTTTCTTT,CASSGGYGNTEAFF,NA,TRBJ1-1,TRBV6-5,NA
TGTGCCAGCCCCCGGGGGGGCACAGATACGCAGTATTTT,CASPRGGTDTQYF,TRBD2,TRBJ2-3,TRBV19,NA
TGTGCCAGCTCATCAAACATTGGGGGGGACGAGCAGTACTTC,CASSSNIGGDEQYF,TRBD2,TRBJ2-7,TRBV18,NA
TGTGCCAGCAGTTACTCGAAGGCGTACGGGGAGCTGTTTTTT,CASSYSKAYGELFF,NA,TRBJ2-2,TRBV6-6,NA
TGCACCAGCAGCCAGGAAACGCTCCGGACACGGGGTCATTACGGGGAGCTGTTTTTT,CTSSQETLRTRGHYGELFF,NA,TRBJ2-2,TRBV1,once
TGTGCCAGCAGTTTATCTTCTCCGGGTATGATCTTGGGGGAGACCCAGTACTTC,CASSLSSPGMILGETQYF,NA,TRBJ2-5,TRBV28,NA
TGTGCCAGCGTGGGACAGAGCACAGATACGCAGTATTTT,CASVGQSTDTQYF,TRBD1,TRBJ2-3,TRBV2,NA